The 20 T cell receptor beta chains reported below all come from one sample, sequenced in a study of blood T cell repertoires in COVID-19. Sequencing was performed with immunoSEQ multiplex PCR; in TCRdb, only in-frame clones are kept and a portion is missing. The table lists tens of thousands of clones, nearly 90% of them singletons, with roughly 45% in the top ten. Material: peripheral blood. The receptors shown here come from a woman aged 55-70 years with COVID-19, enrolled during active disease.

The rearrangement joins TRBV7-9 to TRBJ1-5; 7 bases are shared with TRBD1. V lost 5 bases, J lost 5 bases, and 6 bases stayed unmatched. Per germline, CDR1 SEHNR and CDR2 FQNEAQ (reference sequence). This CDR3 has 14 amino acids. The CDR3 loop is CASSPTGSHQPQHF. The CDR3 bases are TGTGCCAGCAGCCCGACAGGGTCGCATCAGCCCCAGCATTTT. Full variable domain (outside the CDR3, taken from reference TRBV7-9 and TRBJ1-5): DTGVSQNPRHKITKRGQNVTFRCDPISEHNRLYWYRQTLGQGPEFLTYFQNEAQLEKSRLLSDRFSAERPKGSFSTLEIQRTEQGDSAMYLCASSPTGSHQPQHFGDGTRLSIL.

The rearrangement uses TRBV28 and TRBJ2-7; tentatively, D is TRBD2 (6 bases). The germline V gene encodes CDR1 MDHEN and CDR2 SYDVKM. With 10 bases removed from V and 6 bases from J, the gap between germline ends came to 28 bases. This CDR3 contains 16 residues. The DNA of the CDR3 is TGTGCCACCACTTCCCGGGCGTCAGCGGGCTGGCCCGAGCAGTACTTC. Translated, it gives CATTSRASAGWPEQYF. Full variable domain (rest looked up from reference TRBV28 and TRBJ2-7): DVKVTQSSRYLVKRTGEKVFLECVQDMDHENMFWYRQDPGLGLRLIYFSYDVKMKEKGDIPEGYSVSREKKERFSLILESASTNQTSMYLCATTSRASAGWPEQYFGPGTRLTVT.

This clone was counted once. The chain links TRBV4-3 to TRBJ2-1; TRBD1 might be the D (5 bases). The CDR3 length is 16 residues. CDR1 and CDR2 (germline): LGHNA, YSLEER. Trimming removed 2 bases at V and 4 bases at J, with 15 bases between. CDR3 sequence reads: CASSQSPTVIYNEQFF. Written as DNA, the CDR3 is TGCGCCAGCAGCCAATCTCCGACAGTTATTTACAATGAGCAGTTCTTC.

This rearrangement joins TRBV28 to TRBJ1-2; D remains unclear. Looked up from germline, CDR1 is MDHEN and CDR2 is SYDVKM. With 5 bases removed from V and 8 bases from J, the gap between germline ends came to 15 bases. CDR3 size: 13 residues. The CDR3 region is CASSREGTRGYTF. The DNA for the CDR3 is TGTGCCAGCAGTCGGGAGGGAACCAGGGGCTACACCTTC.

The CDR3 region is CASSLAGKTYEQYF. In nucleotides, the CDR3 is TGCGCCAGCAGCCTAGCGGGAAAGACCTACGAGCAGTACTTC. V is TRBV4-1 and J is TRBJ2-7; 8 bases align to TRBD2. This CDR3 is built from 14 residues. V shed 4 bases, J shed 2 bases, and the junction held 4 bases outside the gene matches. Per the germline V gene, CDR1 is MGHRA and CDR2 is YSYEKL.

The V call is TRBV19, the J call TRBJ2-2, with a weak D call TRBD2 (5 bases). The CDR3 consists of 14 residues. The V end was cut by 1 base, the J end by 4 bases, with 7 bases between. CDR1 and CDR2 (germline): LNHDA, SQIVND (reference sequence). The CDR3 bases are TGTGCCAGTAGTATAGGAGGGATCACCGGGGAGCTGTTTTTT. Its translation is CASSIGGITGELFF.

This chain uses TRBV6-5 with TRBJ1-1; D is undetermined. The CDR3 is made up of 14 amino acids. CDR1 is MNHEY and CDR2 is SVGAGI in the germline V gene. Trimming left V 0 bases short and J 3 bases short, with 8 bases between. CDR3 DNA: TGTGCCAGCAGTTACTCGGTCGGGGACACTGAAGCTTTCTTT. Its protein product is CASSYSVGDTEAFF.

The genes are TRBV9 and TRBJ2-5; perhaps TRBD1 as D (6 bases). The CDR3 has 13 amino acids. Germline CDR1 and CDR2: SGDLS and YYNGEE. Trimming stripped 0 bases from V and 4 bases from J, with 7 bases between. DNA of the CDR3: TGTGCCAGCAGCGTAGACAGGGTAGAGACCCAGTACTTC. Translated: CASSVDRVETQYF.

V gene TRBV24-1 combines with J gene TRBJ1-5, with TRBD1 identical over 9 bases. Germline assignment: CDR1 KGHDR and CDR2 SFDVKD. The CDR3 spans 16 residues. Trimming at V came to 3 bases and at J to 5 bases, leaving 7 bases not matched to a gene. CDR3 sequence: CATSDPRTGADQPQHF. Written as DNA, the CDR3 is TGTGCCACCAGTGATCCGCGGACAGGGGCGGATCAGCCCCAGCATTTT.

V and J are TRBV5-1 and TRBJ1-4, with D perhaps TRBD1 (5 bases). This CDR3 spans 15 amino acids. Trimming took 4 bases from V and 0 from J, leaving 10 bases between them. CDR1 and CDR2 from the germline V gene are SGHRS and YFSETQ. The CDR3 here is CASSDRQPTNEKLFF. The CDR3 DNA follows: TGCGCCAGCAGCGACCGACAGCCAACTAATGAAAAACTGTTTTTT.

J is TRBJ1-2 and V is TRBV6-5, with 10 nucleotides matching TRBD1. Germline V CDR1 and CDR2: MNHEY, SVGAGI. V gave up 6 bases and J gave up 2 bases; unmatched junction bases: 6. This CDR3 has 15 residues. CDR3 sequence reads: CASSPGTGENYGYTF. The CDR3 DNA is TGTGCCAGCAGCCCCGGGACAGGGGAAAACTATGGCTACACCTTC.

This clone was observed a single time. The chain recombines TRBV5-1 with TRBJ2-6; tentative D call: TRBD1 (5 bases). Germline CDR1 and CDR2: SGHRS and YFSETQ. The germline V and J ends were trimmed by 0 bases and 4 bases, with 8 bases remaining between them. The CDR3 has 15 amino acids. The CDR3 DNA reads as TGCGCCAGCAGCTTGGGACAGAGCGGGGCCAACGTCCTGACTTTC. It is translated as CASSLGQSGANVLTF.

The V call is TRBV7-2, the J call TRBJ1-2; possibly TRBD1 for D (6 bases). The CDR3 has 12 residues. Per the germline V gene, CDR1 is SGHTA and CDR2 is FQGNSA. V was cut by 5 bases and J by 8 bases, with 12 bases left in between. Written as DNA, the CDR3 is TGTGCCAGCAGCATAAATGGGGGCGGCTACACCTTC. Translating gives CASSINGGGYTF.

This rearrangement joins TRBV10-2 to TRBJ1-3; no clear D gene. Trimming left V 5 bases short and J 3 bases short, with 11 bases between. The germline V gene encodes CDR1 WSHSY and CDR2 SAAADI. The CDR3 runs to 14 residues. CDR3 DNA: TGCGCCAGCAGTCGGGGTTTAGATGGAAACACCATATATTTT. Translated: CASSRGLDGNTIYF.

The chain combines TRBV19 with TRBJ2-2; tentative D call: TRBD1 (6 bases). There are 16 residues in the CDR3. V was pared by 5 bases and J by 1 base, with 14 bases between. Germline CDR1 reads LNHDA; CDR2 reads SQIVND (reference sequence). CDR3 sequence (DNA): TGTGCCAGTAGTGACTATCAGGGGAGGAACACCGGGGAGCTGTTTTTT. Amino acid sequence: CASSDYQGRNTGELFF.

The chain combines TRBV9 with TRBJ1-1, with D perhaps matching TRBD1 (5 bases). The CDR3 consists of 15 residues. V lost 8 bases and J 6 bases, leaving 23 bases between the germline ends. The germline gives CDR1 SGDLS, CDR2 YYNGEE. DNA for the CDR3: TGTGCCAGTTCAAGGGAGGGGTCCTTTATCGCTGAAGCTTTCTTT. Its translation: CASSREGSFIAEAFF.

The J gene is TRBJ2-1, the V gene TRBV14, with 9 bases that match TRBD2. V gave up 1 base and J gave up 4 bases; unmatched junction bases: 2. The CDR3 extends over 15 amino acids. Germline CDR1 reads SGHDN; CDR2 reads FVKESK. The CDR3 DNA reads as TGTGCCAGCAGCCAAGGGACTAGCGTTTACAATGAGCAGTTCTTC. Protein product: CASSQGTSVYNEQFF.

This chain links TRBV10-3 with TRBJ2-7, with unresolved D. In germline, CDR1 is ENHRY, CDR2 SYGVKD. V shed 0 bases and J shed 1 base, with 7 bases lying between them. The CDR3 covers 14 residues. The CDR3 sequence is CAISESTISYEQYF. The CDR3 bases are TGTGCCATCAGTGAGTCGACAATTTCCTACGAGCAGTACTTC.

The chain has TRBV5-1 and TRBJ1-2; weak D call: TRBD1 (6 bases). Trimming shortened V by 5 bases and J by 4 bases, and 18 bases separated the two germline ends. The CDR3 loop spans 15 amino acids. In germline, CDR1 is SGHRS, CDR2 YFSETQ. For the CDR3, the DNA is TGCGCCAGCAGTTATACAGGGATTGATTCCTATGGCTACACCTTC. It yields the protein CASSYTGIDSYGYTF.

The V and J genes are TRBV27 and TRBJ2-7; 14 bases map to TRBD2. The V segment lost 5 bases and the J segment 1 base; nucleotides outside the gene matches: 4. The CDR3 consists of 16 residues. Germline V CDR1 and CDR2: MNHEY, SMNVEV (reference sequence). The CDR3, as DNA: TGTGCCAGCAGTACCGGGACTAGCGGGAGTTCCTACGAGCAGTACTTC. It yields the protein CASSTGTSGSSYEQYF.